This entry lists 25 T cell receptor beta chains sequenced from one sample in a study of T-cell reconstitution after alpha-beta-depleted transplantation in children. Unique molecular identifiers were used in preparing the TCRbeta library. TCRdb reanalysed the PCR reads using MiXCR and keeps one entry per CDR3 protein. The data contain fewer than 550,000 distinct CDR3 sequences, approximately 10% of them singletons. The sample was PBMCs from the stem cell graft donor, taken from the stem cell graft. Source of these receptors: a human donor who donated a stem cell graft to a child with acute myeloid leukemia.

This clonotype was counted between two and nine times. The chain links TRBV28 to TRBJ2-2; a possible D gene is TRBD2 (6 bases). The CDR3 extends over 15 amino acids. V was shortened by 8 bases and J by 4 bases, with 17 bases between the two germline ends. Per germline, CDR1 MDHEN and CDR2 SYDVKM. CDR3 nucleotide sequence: TGTGCCAGCCACGGAATTGTCGGGGGCACCGGGGAGCTGTTTTTT. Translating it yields CASHGIVGGTGELFF.

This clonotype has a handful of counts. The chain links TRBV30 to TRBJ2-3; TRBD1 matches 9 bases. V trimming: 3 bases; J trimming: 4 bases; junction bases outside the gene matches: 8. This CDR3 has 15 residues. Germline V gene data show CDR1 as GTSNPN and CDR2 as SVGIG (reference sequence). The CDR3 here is CAWSDTGGAADTQYF. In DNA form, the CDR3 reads TGTGCCTGGAGCGATACAGGGGGCGCAGCAGATACGCAGTATTTT.

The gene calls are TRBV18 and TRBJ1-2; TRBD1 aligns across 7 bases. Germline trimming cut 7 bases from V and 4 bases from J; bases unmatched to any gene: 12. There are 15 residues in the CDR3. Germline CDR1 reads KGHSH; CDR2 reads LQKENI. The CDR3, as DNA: TGTGCCAGCTACGACCCGAGCAGGGGGGTCTATGGCTACACCTTC. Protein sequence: CASYDPSRGVYGYTF.

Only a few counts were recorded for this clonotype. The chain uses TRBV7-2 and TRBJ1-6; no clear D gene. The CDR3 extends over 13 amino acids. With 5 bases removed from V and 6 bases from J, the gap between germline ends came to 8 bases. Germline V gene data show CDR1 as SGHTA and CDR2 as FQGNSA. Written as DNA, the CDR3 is TGTGCCAGCAGCCCGCAAGCTAATTCACCCCTCCACTTT. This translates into CASSPQANSPLHF.

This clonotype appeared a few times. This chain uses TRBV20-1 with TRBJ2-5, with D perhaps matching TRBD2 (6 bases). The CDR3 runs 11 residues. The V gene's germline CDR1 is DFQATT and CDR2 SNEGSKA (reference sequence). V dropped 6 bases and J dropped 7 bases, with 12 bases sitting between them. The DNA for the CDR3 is TGCAGTGCCGGGAGCCCGGGGACCCAGTACTTC. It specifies CSAGSPGTQYF.

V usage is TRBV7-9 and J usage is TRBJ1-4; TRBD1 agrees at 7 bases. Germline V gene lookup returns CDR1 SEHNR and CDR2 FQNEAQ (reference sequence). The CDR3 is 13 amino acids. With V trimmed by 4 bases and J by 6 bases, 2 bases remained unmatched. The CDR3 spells CASSSGGYEKLFF. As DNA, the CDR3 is TGTGCCAGCAGCTCAGGGGGGTATGAAAAACTGTTTTTT.

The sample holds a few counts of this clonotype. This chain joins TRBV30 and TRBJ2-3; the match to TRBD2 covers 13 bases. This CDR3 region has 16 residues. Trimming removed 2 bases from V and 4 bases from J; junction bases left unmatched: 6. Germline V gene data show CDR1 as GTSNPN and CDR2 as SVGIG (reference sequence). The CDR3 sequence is CAWSTGLAGPADTQYF. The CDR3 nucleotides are TGTGCCTGGAGTACGGGACTAGCGGGGCCCGCAGATACGCAGTATTTT.

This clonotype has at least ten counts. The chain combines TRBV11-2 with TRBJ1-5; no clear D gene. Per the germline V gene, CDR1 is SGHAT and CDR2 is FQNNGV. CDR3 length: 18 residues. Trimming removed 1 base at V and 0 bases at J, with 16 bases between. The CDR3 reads CASSLGPVTGNSNQPQHF. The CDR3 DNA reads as TGTGCCAGCAGCTTAGGACCCGTGACGGGGAATAGCAATCAGCCCCAGCATTTT.

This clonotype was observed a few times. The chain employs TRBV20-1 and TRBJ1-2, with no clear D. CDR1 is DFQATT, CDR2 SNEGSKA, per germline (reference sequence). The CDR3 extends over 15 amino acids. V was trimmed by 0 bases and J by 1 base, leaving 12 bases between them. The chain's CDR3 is CSARDPREHNYGYTF. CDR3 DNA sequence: TGCAGTGCTAGAGATCCTCGAGAGCATAACTATGGCTACACCTTC.

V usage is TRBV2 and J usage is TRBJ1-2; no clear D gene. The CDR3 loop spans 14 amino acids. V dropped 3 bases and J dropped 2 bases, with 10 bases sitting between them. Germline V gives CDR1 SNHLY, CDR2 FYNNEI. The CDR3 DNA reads TGTGCCAGCAGTGATTGGCAGGCAAACTATGGCTACACCTTC. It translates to CASSDWQANYGYTF.

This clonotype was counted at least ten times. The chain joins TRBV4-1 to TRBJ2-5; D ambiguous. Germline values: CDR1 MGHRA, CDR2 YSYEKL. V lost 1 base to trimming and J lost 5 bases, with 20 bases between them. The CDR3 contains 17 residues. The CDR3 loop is CASSQVIVVGSGETQYF. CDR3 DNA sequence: TGCGCCAGCAGCCAAGTTATAGTTGTGGGGTCAGGTGAGACCCAGTACTTC.

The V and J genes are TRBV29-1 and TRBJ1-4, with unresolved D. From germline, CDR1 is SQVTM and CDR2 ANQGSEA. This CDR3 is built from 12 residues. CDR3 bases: TGCAGTTCATGGGGAGACGATGAAAAACTGTTTTTT. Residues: CSSWGDDEKLFF.

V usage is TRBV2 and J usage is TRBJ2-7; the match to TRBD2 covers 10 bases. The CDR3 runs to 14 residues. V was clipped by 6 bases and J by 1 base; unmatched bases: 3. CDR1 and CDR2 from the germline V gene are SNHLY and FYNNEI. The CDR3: CASSVAGGSYEQYF. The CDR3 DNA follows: TGTGCCAGCAGCGTAGCGGGAGGATCCTACGAGCAGTACTTC.

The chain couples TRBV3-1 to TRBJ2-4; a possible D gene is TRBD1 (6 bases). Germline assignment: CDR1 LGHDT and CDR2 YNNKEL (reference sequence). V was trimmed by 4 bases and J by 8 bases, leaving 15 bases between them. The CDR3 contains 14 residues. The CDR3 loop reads CASSPPGGLDIQYF. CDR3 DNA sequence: TGTGCCAGCAGCCCCCCTGGGGGCCTGGACATTCAGTACTTC.

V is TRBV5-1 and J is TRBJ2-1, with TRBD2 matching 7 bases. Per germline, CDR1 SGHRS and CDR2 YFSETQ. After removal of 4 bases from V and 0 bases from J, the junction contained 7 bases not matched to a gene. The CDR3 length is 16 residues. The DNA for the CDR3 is TGCGCCAGCAGCGGGCGGGGGAGGCTCTCCTACAATGAGCAGTTCTTC. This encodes CASSGRGRLSYNEQFF.

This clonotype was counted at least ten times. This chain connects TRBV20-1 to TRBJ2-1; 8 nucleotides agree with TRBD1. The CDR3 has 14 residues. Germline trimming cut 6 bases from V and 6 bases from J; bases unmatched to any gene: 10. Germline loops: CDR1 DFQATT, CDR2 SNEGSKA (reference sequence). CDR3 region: CSAAGTGTLNEQFF. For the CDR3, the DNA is TGCAGTGCCGCGGGGACAGGTACACTCAATGAGCAGTTCTTC.

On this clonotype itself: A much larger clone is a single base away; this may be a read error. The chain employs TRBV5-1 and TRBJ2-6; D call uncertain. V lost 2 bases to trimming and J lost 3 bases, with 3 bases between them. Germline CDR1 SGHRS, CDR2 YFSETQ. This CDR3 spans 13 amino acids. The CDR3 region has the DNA TGCGCCAGCAGCTTTGTTGGGGCCAACGTCCTGACTTTC. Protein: CASSFVGANVLTF. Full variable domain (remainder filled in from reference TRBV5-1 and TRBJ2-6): KAGVTQTPRYLIKTRGQQVTLSCSPISGHRSVSWYQQTPGQGLQFLFEYFSETQRNKGNFPGRFSGRQFSNSRSEMNVSTLELGDSALYLCASSFVGANVLTFGAGSRLTVL.

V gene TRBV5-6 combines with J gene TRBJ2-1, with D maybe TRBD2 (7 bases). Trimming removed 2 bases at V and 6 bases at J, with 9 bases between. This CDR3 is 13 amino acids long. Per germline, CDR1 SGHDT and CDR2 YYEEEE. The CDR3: CASSFRGANEQFF. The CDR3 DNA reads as TGTGCCAGCAGCTTCCGGGGGGCCAATGAGCAGTTCTTC.

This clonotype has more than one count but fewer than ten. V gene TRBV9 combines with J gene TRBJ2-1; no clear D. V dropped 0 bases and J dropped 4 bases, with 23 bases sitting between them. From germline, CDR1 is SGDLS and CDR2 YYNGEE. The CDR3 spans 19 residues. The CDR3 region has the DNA TGTGCCAGCAGCGTAGACCCAAGATCGGACCTGATGAGGTACAATGAGCAGTTCTTC. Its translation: CASSVDPRSDLMRYNEQFF.

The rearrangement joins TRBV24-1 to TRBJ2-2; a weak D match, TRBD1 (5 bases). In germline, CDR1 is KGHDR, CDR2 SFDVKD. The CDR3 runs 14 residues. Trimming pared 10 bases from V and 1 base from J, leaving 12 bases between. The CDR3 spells CATPETENTGELFF. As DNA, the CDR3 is TGTGCCACTCCAGAGACAGAGAACACCGGGGAGCTGTTTTTT.

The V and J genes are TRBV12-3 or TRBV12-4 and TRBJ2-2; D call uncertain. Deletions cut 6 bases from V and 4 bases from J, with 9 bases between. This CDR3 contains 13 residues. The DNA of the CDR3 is TGTGCCAGCAGAGACCGTAGCACCGGGGAGCTGTTTTTT. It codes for CASRDRSTGELFF.

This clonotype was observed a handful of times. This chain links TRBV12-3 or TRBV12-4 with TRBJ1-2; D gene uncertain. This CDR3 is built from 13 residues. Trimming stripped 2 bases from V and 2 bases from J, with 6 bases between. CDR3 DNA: TGTGCCAGCAGTTTAACAACCAACTATGGCTACACCTTC. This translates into CASSLTTNYGYTF.

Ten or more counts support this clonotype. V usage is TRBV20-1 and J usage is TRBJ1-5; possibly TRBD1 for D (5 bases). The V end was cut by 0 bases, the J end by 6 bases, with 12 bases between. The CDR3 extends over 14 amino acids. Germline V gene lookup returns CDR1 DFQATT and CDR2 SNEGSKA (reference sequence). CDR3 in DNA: TGCAGTGCTAGAGATCTCGCAGGGATTCAGCCCCAGCATTTT. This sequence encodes CSARDLAGIQPQHF.

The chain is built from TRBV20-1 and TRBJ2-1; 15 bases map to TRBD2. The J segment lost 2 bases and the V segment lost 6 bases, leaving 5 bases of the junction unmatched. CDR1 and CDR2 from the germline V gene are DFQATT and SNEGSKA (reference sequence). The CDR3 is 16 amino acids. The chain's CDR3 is CSAPRTSGRAYNEQFF. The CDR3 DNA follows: TGCAGTGCCCCTCGGACTAGCGGGAGGGCCTACAATGAGCAGTTCTTC.

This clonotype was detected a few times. Here the CDR3 DNA reads TGTGCCAGCAGCGTCGGACAGGAGCCCTATGGCTACACCTTC. It encodes CASSVGQEPYGYTF. The rearrangement uses TRBV9 and TRBJ1-2, with 7 bases lining up with TRBD1. This CDR3 has 14 residues. Germline V gives CDR1 SGDLS, CDR2 YYNGEE. V was clipped by 2 bases and J by 4 bases; unmatched bases: 5.